Listed below are T cell receptor beta chains from one sample, sequenced in a study of T cell responses to AZD1222 COVID-19 vaccine. The repertoire was sequenced with immunoSEQ multiplex PCR; TCRdb's copy has only in-frame clones and lacks some. Of around 110,000 clones listed, just under 95% are singletons. Material: peripheral blood, obtained on day 0 of AZD1222 vaccination. The receptors were sampled from an adult in good health. The CDR3 runs from the conserved cysteine through the conserved F or W. A D gene is named only where the DNA matches it firmly. Clone size, where shown, is once, few, many, or a class for clones that have expanded.

>TRBJ2-1|TRBV27|.|TRBD1
CASSLGVGTGGNEQFF
TGTGCCAGCAGTTTGGGGGTCGGGACAGGGGGCAATGAGCAGTTCTTC
>TRBJ2-2|TRBV30|.|TRBD1
CAHSRGQVITGELFF
TGTGCCCACAGTCGGGGACAGGTTATCACCGGGGAGCTGTTTTTT
>TRBJ2-5|TRBV29-1|.|.
CSVSRGETQYF
TGCAGCGTTTCCAGAGGAGAGACCCAGTACTTC
>TRBJ2-1|TRBV11-1|.|.
CASSLARLVLGEQFF
TGTGCCAGCAGCTTAGCTAGACTAGTCCTAGGGGAGCAGTTCTTC
>TRBJ2-7|TRBV18|.|.
CASSPGQNYEQYF
TGTGCCAGCTCACCTGGACAGAACTACGAGCAGTACTTC
>TRBJ1-5|TRBV19|.|.
CASSIPVDGQPQHF
TGTGCCAGTAGTATTCCTGTCGATGGTCAGCCCCAGCATTTT
>TRBJ2-3|TRBV7-9|.|.
CASSLVLARGDTQYF
TGTGCCAGCAGCTTAGTCCTGGCCCGGGGAGATACGCAGTATTTT
>TRBJ1-2|TRBV11-2|.|TRBD1
CASSLGGDRPHGYTF
TGTGCCAGCAGCTTAGGAGGGGACAGGCCCCATGGCTACACCTTC
>TRBJ1-1|TRBV9|.|.
CASSVELGTEAFF
TGTGCCAGCAGCGTAGAATTAGGCACTGAAGCTTTCTTT
>TRBJ2-7|TRBV5-1|.|.
CASSYLGESYEQYF
TGCGCCAGCAGCTACCTCGGGGAGTCCTACGAGCAGTACTTC
>TRBJ2-7|TRBV7-8|.|.
CASTSLGTYEQYF
TGTGCCAGCACCAGTTTAGGGACCTACGAGCAGTACTTC
>TRBJ1-4|TRBV5-1|.|.
CASSLAGGHEKLFF
TGCGCCAGCAGCTTGGCCGGGGGCCATGAAAAACTGTTTTTT
>TRBJ1-5|TRBV3-1/TRBV3-2|few|.
CASSQKLDNQPQHF
TGTGCCAGCAGCCAAAAGCTCGACAATCAGCCCCAGCATTTT
>TRBJ2-5|TRBV28|once|.
CASSLYSGGLRGETQYF
TGTGCCAGCAGTTTATACAGCGGCGGTCTTAGAGGAGAGACCCAGTACTTC
>TRBJ1-1|TRBV6-5|.|.
CASTFVGSTEAFF
TGTGCCAGCACCTTCGTGGGGAGTACTGAAGCTTTCTTT
>TRBJ2-5|TRBV27|.|TRBD2
CASNPTGTSIGETQYF
TGTGCCAGCAACCCTACCGGGACTAGCATTGGTGAGACCCAGTACTTC
>TRBJ1-2|TRBV6-5|once|.
CASSYAAGKFHTF
TGTGCCAGCAGTTACGCGGCAGGAAAATTTCACACCTTC
>TRBJ1-1|TRBV19|.|.
CASSTSWQAYEAFF
TGTGCCAGTAGTACGTCATGGCAGGCATATGAAGCTTTCTTT
>TRBJ1-6|TRBV5-4|few|.
CASSWDPSGNSPLHF
TGTGCCAGCAGCTGGGATCCTTCGGGTAATTCACCCCTCCACTTT
>TRBJ2-1|TRBV5-6|.|.
CASSLSSYNEQFF
TGTGCCAGCAGCTTAAGTTCCTACAATGAGCAGTTCTTC
>TRBJ2-7|TRBV6-2/TRBV6-3|.|TRBD2
CASSYSIASGSYEQYF
TGTGCCAGCAGTTACTCTATCGCTAGCGGTTCCTACGAGCAGTACTTC
>TRBJ1-5|TRBV19|once|.
CASSIVPKVMGSNQPQHF
TGTGCCAGTAGTATAGTTCCAAAGGTCATGGGTAGCAATCAGCCCCAGCATTTT
>TRBJ1-1|TRBV29-1|.|.
CSVAQSEGVMAEAFF
TGCAGCGTGGCTCAATCGGAGGGGGTAATGGCTGAAGCTTTCTTT
>TRBJ2-1|TRBV27|.|.
CASSFGRGGYEQFF
TGTGCCAGCAGTTTCGGCAGGGGGGGATATGAGCAGTTCTTC
>TRBJ2-7|TRBV27|.|.
CASSLGVGFEQYF
TGTGCCAGCAGTTTAGGGGTGGGGTTTGAGCAGTACTTC
>TRBJ1-2|TRBV19|.|.
CASALESGSGYTF
TGTGCCAGTGCCTTAGAATCGGGGAGCGGCTACACCTTC
>TRBJ2-1|TRBV5-6|.|.
CASSLEATYNEQFF
TGTGCCAGCAGCTTGGAGGCTACTTACAATGAGCAGTTCTTC
>TRBJ2-1|TRBV9|.|TRBD2
CASSVDPSGVYNEQFF
TGTGCCAGCAGCGTAGATCCTAGCGGGGTCTACAATGAGCAGTTCTTC
>TRBJ2-7|TRBV11-2|.|.
CASSADNPGGSYEQYF
TGTGCCAGCAGCGCAGACAATCCGGGCGGATCATACGAGCAGTACTTC
>TRBJ1-1|TRBV5-1|once|.
CASSLASQLQNREAFF
TGCGCCAGCAGCTTGGCTAGTCAATTACAGAACAGGGAAGCTTTCTTT
>TRBJ2-7|TRBV27|.|.
CASSPIDTAGYEQYF
TGTGCCAGCAGTCCCATCGACACCGCTGGCTACGAGCAGTACTTC
>TRBJ2-7|TRBV7-8|once|TRBD2
CASSLGRLAGFGRYEQYF
TGTGCCAGCAGCTTAGGAAGACTAGCGGGATTCGGAAGGTACGAGCAGTACTTC
>TRBJ1-1|TRBV6-1|once|.
CASSEAEVMMNTEAFF
TGTGCCAGCAGTGAAGCCGAGGTCATGATGAACACTGAAGCTTTCTTT
>TRBJ1-2|TRBV5-1|.|TRBD1
CASSLGQGANYGYTF
TGCGCCAGCAGCCTAGGACAGGGGGCGAACTATGGCTACACCTTC
>TRBJ1-2|TRBV28|.|.
CASSPFTPRVDGYTF
TGTGCCAGCAGCCCATTTACCCCCCGAGTGGATGGCTACACCTTC
>TRBJ2-1|TRBV27|.|TRBD2
CASSSAGSYNEQFF
TGTGCCAGCAGTTCAGCGGGGTCCTACAATGAGCAGTTCTTC
>TRBJ2-7|TRBV28|.|.
CASSQLLLEQYF
TGTGCCAGCAGTCAACTCCTACTCGAGCAGTACTTC
>TRBJ2-7|TRBV7-9|.|.
CASSLVWSGHYSYEQYF
TGTGCCAGCAGCTTAGTATGGTCGGGACATTACTCCTACGAGCAGTACTTC
>TRBJ2-3|TRBV5-1|.|.
CASSPRAGQEWTDTQYF
TGCGCCAGCAGCCCCCGAGCGGGACAGGAGTGGACAGATACGCAGTATTTT
>TRBJ1-1|TRBV14|.|.
CASSPLGGMNTEAFF
TGTGCCAGCAGCCCCCTGGGGGGGATGAACACTGAAGCTTTCTTT
>TRBJ1-6|TRBV14|.|.
CASSQEFFYNSPLHF
TGTGCCAGCAGCCAAGAGTTTTTCTATAATTCACCCCTCCACTTT
>TRBJ2-5|TRBV11-2|.|TRBD2
CASSPRSGSGTKTQYF
TGTGCCAGCAGCCCCCGGTCCGGAAGCGGGACCAAGACCCAGTACTTC
>TRBJ2-7|TRBV19|.|.
CASSRYRSDTGEQYF
TGTGCCAGTAGTAGATACAGGTCCGACACGGGTGAGCAGTACTTC
>TRBJ1-2|TRBV27|.|.
CASYGAADYGYTF
TGTGCCAGCTATGGGGCAGCCGACTATGGCTACACCTTC
>TRBJ1-5|TRBV27|.|.
CASLPLSGVLYSNQPQHF
TGTGCCAGTCTACCGCTATCAGGGGTGTTATATAGCAATCAGCCCCAGCATTTT
>TRBJ1-5|TRBV6-1|.|.
CASSELENQPQHF
TGTGCCAGCAGTGAACTGGAGAATCAGCCCCAGCATTTT
>TRBJ2-1|TRBV19|.|.
CASSIRYVTYNEQFF
TGTGCCAGTAGTATACGATATGTGACCTACAATGAGCAGTTCTTC
>TRBJ1-1|TRBV7-3|.|.
CASSLRGGIGNTEAFF
TGTGCCAGCAGCTTAAGGGGTGGCATCGGGAACACTGAAGCTTTCTTT
>TRBJ1-1|TRBV4-1|.|.
CASSQVSQQGTEAFF
TGCGCCAGCAGCCAAGTTAGTCAGCAGGGCACTGAAGCTTTCTTT
>TRBJ2-2|TRBV30|.|.
CAWTVGSGELFF
TGTGCCTGGACCGTCGGGTCCGGGGAGCTGTTTTTT
>TRBJ2-1|TRBV27|.|TRBD2
CASSFASGRPYSYNEQFF
TGTGCCAGCAGTTTTGCTAGCGGGAGGCCCTACTCCTACAATGAGCAGTTCTTC